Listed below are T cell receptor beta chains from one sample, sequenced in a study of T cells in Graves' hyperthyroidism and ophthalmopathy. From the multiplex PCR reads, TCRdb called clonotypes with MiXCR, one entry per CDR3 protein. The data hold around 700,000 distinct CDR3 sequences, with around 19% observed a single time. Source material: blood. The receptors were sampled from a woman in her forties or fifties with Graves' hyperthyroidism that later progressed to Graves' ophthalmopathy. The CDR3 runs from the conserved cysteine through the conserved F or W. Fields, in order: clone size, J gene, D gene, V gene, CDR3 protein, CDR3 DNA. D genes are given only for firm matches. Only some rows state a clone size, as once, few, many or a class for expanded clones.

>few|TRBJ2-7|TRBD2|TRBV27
CASSPGWGGSSYEQYF
TGTGCCAGCAGCCCAGGGTGGGGAGGGAGCTCCTACGAGCAGTACTTC
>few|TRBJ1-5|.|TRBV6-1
CASSVGTPQHF
TGTGCCAGCAGTGTAGGGACGCCCCAGCATTTT
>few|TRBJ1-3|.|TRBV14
CASSQVGGLARNTIYF
TGTGCCAGCAGCCAAGTAGGCGGGCTGGCTAGAAACACCATATATTTT
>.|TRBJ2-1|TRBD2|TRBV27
CASSFLPGTSGGVDEQFF
TGTGCCAGCAGTTTTCTGCCCGGGACTAGCGGAGGGGTCGATGAGCAGTTCTTC
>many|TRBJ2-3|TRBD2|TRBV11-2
CASSFGLVSTDTQYF
TGTGCCAGCAGCTTCGGACTAGTTAGCACAGATACGCAGTATTTT
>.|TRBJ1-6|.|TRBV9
CASSPGTYPNEGIGANSPLHF
TGTGCCAGCAGCCCCGGAACCTACCCGAATGAGGGAATTGGTGCGAATTCACCCCTCCACTTT
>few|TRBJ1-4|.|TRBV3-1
CASSQGGATNEKLFF
TGTGCCAGCAGCCAAGGTGGGGCAACTAATGAAAAACTGTTTTTT
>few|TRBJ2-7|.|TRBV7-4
CASSLAVIGPYEQYF
TGTGCCAGCAGTTTAGCGGTAATCGGACCCTACGAGCAGTACTTC
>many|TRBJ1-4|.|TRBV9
CASSVGPNEKLFF
TGTGCCAGCAGCGTTGGACCTAATGAAAAACTGTTTTTT
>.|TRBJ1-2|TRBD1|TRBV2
CASTLTGVNYGYTF
TGTGCCAGCACCTTGACAGGGGTTAACTATGGCTACACCTTC
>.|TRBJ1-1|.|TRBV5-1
CASSLEGDTYTEAFF
TGCGCCAGCAGCTTGGAAGGGGACACTTACACTGAAGCTTTCTTT
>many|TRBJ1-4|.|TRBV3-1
CASSRQARVNEKLFF
TGTGCCAGCAGCCGGCAGGCCCGAGTTAATGAAAAACTGTTTTTT
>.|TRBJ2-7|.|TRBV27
CASSRGRPYEQYF
TGTGCCAGCAGTCGGGGGAGGCCCTACGAGCAGTACTTC
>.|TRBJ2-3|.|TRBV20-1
CSARDIRTASTDTQYF
TGCAGTGCTAGAGACATACGGACAGCGAGCACAGATACGCAGTATTTT
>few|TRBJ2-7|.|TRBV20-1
CSPQGGSYEQYF
TGCAGTCCTCAAGGGGGTTCCTACGAGCAGTACTTC
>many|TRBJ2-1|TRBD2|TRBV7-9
CASHKSTPRLASAEQFF
TGTGCCAGCCACAAATCCACGCCGCGACTAGCGTCGGCTGAGCAGTTCTTC
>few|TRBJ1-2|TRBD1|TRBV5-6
CASSQPDRDRVLGYTF
TGTGCCAGCAGCCAACCCGACCGGGACAGGGTGTTGGGCTACACCTTC
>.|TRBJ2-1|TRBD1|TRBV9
CASSVDPGTGFQGNEQFF
TGTGCCAGCAGCGTAGATCCCGGGACAGGGTTTCAGGGTAATGAGCAGTTCTTC
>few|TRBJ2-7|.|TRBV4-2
CASAGGLMTYEQYF
TGTGCCAGTGCGGGTGGACTCATGACCTACGAGCAGTACTTC
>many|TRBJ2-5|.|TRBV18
CASSPRADPRGQETQYF
TGTGCCAGCTCACCACGGGCTGACCCGAGGGGGCAAGAGACCCAGTACTTC
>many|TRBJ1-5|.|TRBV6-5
CASRPVPGSNQPQHF
TGTGCCAGCAGACCCGTGCCGGGCAGCAATCAGCCCCAGCATTTT
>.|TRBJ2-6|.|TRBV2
CASSVNTNFSGANVLTF
TGTGCCAGCAGTGTGAACACTAATTTCTCCGGGGCCAACGTCCTGACTTTC
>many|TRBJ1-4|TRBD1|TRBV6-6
CASSYRGQGTEKLFF
TGTGCCAGCAGTTACAGGGGACAGGGCACGGAAAAACTGTTTTTT
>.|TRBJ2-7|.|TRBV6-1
CASSAQGDYDEQYF
TGTGCCAGCAGTGCCCAGGGTGATTACGACGAGCAGTACTTC
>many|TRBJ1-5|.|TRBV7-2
CASSRQTGGGNQPQHF
TGTGCCAGCAGCCGACAAACCGGAGGGGGTAATCAGCCCCAGCATTTT
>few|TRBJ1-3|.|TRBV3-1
CASSLDTIYF
TGTGCCAGCAGTTTGGACACCATATATTTT
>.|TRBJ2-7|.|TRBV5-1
CASSQGGHEQYF
TGCGCCAGCAGCCAGGGCGGGCATGAGCAGTACTTC
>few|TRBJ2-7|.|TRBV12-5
CASGPAGQAYEQYF
TGTGCTAGTGGTCCCGCGGGACAAGCCTACGAGCAGTACTTC
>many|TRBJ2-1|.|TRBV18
CASSPDATSYNEQFF
TGTGCCAGCTCACCCGACGCAACTTCCTACAATGAGCAGTTCTTC